This T cell receptor beta chain was captured by sequencing in a study of cytomegalovirus exposure and HLA in healthy donors. The primer mix had 60 Vbeta and 13 Jbeta primers. Here immunoSEQ multiplex PCR was the method, and the copy in TCRdb shows in-frame clones only, minus some. The repertoire includes roughly 200,000 clones, around three quarters of them detected once, and 13% to 15% sits in the top ten. Deletions cut 3 bases from V and 7 bases from J, with 13 bases between. This CDR3 contains 14 residues. Germline CDR1 reads PRHDT; CDR2 reads FYEKMQ (reference sequence). On this clone itself: What it binds is not known.

Findings and limits, study-wide: Many donors shared some public TCRs, even though most TCR sequences were rare. There was a cluster of highly shared sequence variants that was likely a sequencing artifact. A missense variant in DCLRE1C was later tied to TCR beta V- and J-gene trimming.

The chain carries TRBV13 and TRBJ2-1; D might be TRBD2 (7 bases). The sequence was obtained from a woman under 40 in good health and CMV-seropositive. The sample was PBMCs. The CDR3 DNA reads TGTGCCAGCAGCTTCTGGGGGGGGGCTAATGAGCAGTTCTTC. Its protein is CASSFWGGANEQFF.